This T cell receptor (beta chain) was found in a study of cytomegalovirus exposure and HLA in healthy donors. Study information: When 398 donors were genotyped, 80% to 90% of them were found to fall in the Caucasian-associated ancestry cluster. Study-level findings and limits: Later, TCR association rates were found to vary by HLA locus, highest for DRB1 and lowest for HLA-C. Reportedly, fewer N-insertions than the approximately 600-donor mean appeared in an Asian-associated ancestry cluster in a later analysis.

This CDR3 is 14 amino acids long. V was clipped by 6 bases and J by 11 bases, with 22 bases between them. Germline loops: CDR1 MDHEN, CDR2 SYDVKM. The PCR made use of 60 Vbeta and 13 Jbeta primers. Some clones are missing from TCRdb's copy, which holds only in-frame ones; the method was immunoSEQ multiplex PCR. The profile covers about 140,000 clones, with roughly 80% appearing a single time and approximately 10% taken by the ten largest. On this clone itself: Its specificity is unknown.

The V gene is TRBV28, the J gene TRBJ1-1, with D possibly being TRBD1 (6 bases). This clonotype was sampled from a man in his late teens or twenties in good health and CMV-seropositive. Sequencing was done on a sample of PBMCs. DNA for the CDR3: TGTGCCAGCAGAGCGACAGGTTTTTCTATCCCGGCTTTCTTT. Translated: CASRATGFSIPAFF.